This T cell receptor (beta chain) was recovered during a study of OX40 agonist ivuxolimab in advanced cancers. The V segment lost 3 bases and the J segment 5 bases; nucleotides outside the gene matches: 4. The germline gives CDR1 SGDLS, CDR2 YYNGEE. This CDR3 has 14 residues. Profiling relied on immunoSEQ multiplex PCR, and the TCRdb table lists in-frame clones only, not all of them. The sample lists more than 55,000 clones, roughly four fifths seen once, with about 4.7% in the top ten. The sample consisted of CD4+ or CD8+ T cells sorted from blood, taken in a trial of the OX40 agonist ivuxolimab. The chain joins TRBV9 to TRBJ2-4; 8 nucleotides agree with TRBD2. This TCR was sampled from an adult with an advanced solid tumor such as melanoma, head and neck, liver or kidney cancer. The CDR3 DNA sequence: TGTGCCAGCAGCGCAACGGGAGGGGAAAACATTCAGTACTTC. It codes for CASSATGGENIQYF.